Below, 5 T cell receptor beta chains from the same sample are listed, as sequenced in a study of cytomegalovirus exposure and HLA in healthy donors. PCR involved 60 Vbeta and 13 Jbeta primers. Sequenced by immunoSEQ multiplex PCR; TCRdb stores in-frame clones only, minus some. This sample has over 100,000 clones, with 60% to 85% found just once. Sequenced material: PBMCs. These receptors were collected from a woman between 35 and 50 years old in good health and CMV-seropositive.

The rearrangement uses TRBV2 and TRBJ2-3; a weak D match, TRBD2 (6 bases). The CDR3 runs to 16 residues. V gave up 3 bases and J gave up 4 bases, with 17 bases separating them. CDR1 is SNHLY, CDR2 FYNNEI, per germline. CDR3 in DNA: TGTGCCAGCAGTGATGCTAGCGAGGTCGTCTCAGATACGCAGTATTTT. Protein sequence: CASSDASEVVSDTQYF.

The CDR3 is CASSLGEEGHTDTQYF. The CDR3 DNA sequence: TGTGCCAGCAGCTTGGGAGAGGAGGGGCACACAGATACGCAGTATTTT. The chain employs TRBV5-4 and TRBJ2-3; the D gene is possibly TRBD2 (6 bases). The germline CDR1 and CDR2 sequences are SGHNT and YYREEE (reference sequence). The CDR3 covers 16 residues. V lost 0 bases to trimming and J lost 2 bases, with 13 bases between them.

The J gene is TRBJ1-2, the V gene TRBV7-2, with 8 bases identical to TRBD1. The germline CDR1 and CDR2 sequences are SGHTA and FQGNSA. The CDR3 has 13 amino acids. With V trimmed by 5 bases and J by 2 bases, 1 base remained unmatched. The CDR3: CASSRDRNYGYTF. The CDR3 DNA reads as TGTGCCAGCAGCCGGGACAGGAACTATGGCTACACCTTC.

The chain employs TRBV7-8 and TRBJ1-4; the D is unclear. CDR1 and CDR2 from the germline V gene are SGHVS and FQNEAQ. The CDR3 sequence is 14 residues long. The V end lost 5 bases, the J end lost 0 bases, and 7 bases lay between the germline ends. The CDR3 region has the DNA TGTGCCAGCAGCCGGGAGGCAACTAATGAAAAACTGTTTTTT. Protein product: CASSREATNEKLFF.

The chain uses TRBV6-5 and TRBJ1-2, with TRBD1 identical over 9 bases. The trim removed 6 bases at V and 4 bases at J, leaving 6 bases unmatched. Germline V gene sequence: CDR1 MNHEY, CDR2 SVGAGI. This CDR3 is built from 14 residues. DNA of the CDR3: TGTGCCAGCAGCCGGCCGGACAGGGGCTATGGCTACACCTTC. It specifies CASSRPDRGYGYTF.